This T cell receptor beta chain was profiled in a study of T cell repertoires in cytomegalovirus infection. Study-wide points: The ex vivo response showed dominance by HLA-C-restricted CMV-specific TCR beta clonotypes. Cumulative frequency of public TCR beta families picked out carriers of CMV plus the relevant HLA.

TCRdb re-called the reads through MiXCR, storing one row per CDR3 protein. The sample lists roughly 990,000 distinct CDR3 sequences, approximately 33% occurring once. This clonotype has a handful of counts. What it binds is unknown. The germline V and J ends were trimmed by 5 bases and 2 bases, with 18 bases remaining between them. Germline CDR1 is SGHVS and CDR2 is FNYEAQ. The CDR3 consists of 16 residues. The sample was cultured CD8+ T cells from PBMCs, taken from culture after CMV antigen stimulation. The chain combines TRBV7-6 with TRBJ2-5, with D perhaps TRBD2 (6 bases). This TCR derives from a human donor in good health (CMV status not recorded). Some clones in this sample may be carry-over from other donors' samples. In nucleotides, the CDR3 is TGTGCCAGCAGCCCCACGCCGGGGGACCTACAAGAGACCCAGTACTTC. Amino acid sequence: CASSPTPGDLQETQYF. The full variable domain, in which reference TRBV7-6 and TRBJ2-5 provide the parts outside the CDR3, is GAGVSQSPRYKVTKRGQDVALRCDPISGHVSLYWYRQALGQGPEFLTYFNYEAQQDKSGLPNDRFSAERPEGSISTLTIQRTEQRDSAMYRCASSPTPGDLQETQYFGPGTRLLVL.